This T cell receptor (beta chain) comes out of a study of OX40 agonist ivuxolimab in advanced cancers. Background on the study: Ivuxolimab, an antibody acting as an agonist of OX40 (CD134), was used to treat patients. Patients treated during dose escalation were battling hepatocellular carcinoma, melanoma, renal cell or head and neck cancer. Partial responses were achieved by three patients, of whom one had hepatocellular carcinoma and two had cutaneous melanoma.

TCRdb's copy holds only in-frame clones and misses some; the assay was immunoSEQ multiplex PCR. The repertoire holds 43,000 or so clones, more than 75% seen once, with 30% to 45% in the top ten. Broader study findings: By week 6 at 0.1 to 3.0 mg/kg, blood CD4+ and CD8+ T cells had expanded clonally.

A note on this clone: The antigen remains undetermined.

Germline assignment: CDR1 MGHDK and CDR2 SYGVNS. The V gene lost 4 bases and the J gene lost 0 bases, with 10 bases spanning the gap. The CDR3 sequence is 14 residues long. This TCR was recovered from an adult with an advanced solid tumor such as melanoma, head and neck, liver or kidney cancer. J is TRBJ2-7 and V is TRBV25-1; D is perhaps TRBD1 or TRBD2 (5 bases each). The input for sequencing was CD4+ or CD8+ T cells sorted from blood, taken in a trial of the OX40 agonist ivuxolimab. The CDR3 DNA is TGTGCCAGCAGTGGGGACGCGAGCTCCTACGAGCAGTACTTC. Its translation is CASSGDASSYEQYF.